Described below is a single T cell receptor beta chain sequence and its context. As processed by the authors: Counts of nucleated cells, estimated from reference gene primer amplification, were obtained. Assay used: immunoSEQ multiplex PCR; TCRdb lists only in-frame clones, some missing. V and J calls and clone size are those listed in that table; D and trimming were worked out from the DNA. The profile shows approximately 300,000 clones, 85% to 90% of them singletons. This CDR3 has 16 residues. V gave up 3 bases and J gave up 2 bases; unmatched junction bases: 4. CDR1 is SGHRS, CDR2 YFSETQ, per germline. This specimen comes from a study of blood T cell repertoires in COVID-19. Study-wide background: COVID-19 samples, acute and convalescent, were from the United States, Italy and Spain. From T cells, B-cell-depleted T cells, or PBMCs came the material, which was cDNA or gDNA.

Sequenced sample: peripheral blood. The receptor comes from a man in his forties with acute or convalescent COVID-19. The V call is TRBV5-1, the J call TRBJ2-2; 10 positions agree with TRBD2. This CDR3 reads CASSSLAGGNTGELFF. The CDR3 DNA reads TGCGCCAGCAGCTCCTTAGCGGGGGGTAACACCGGGGAGCTGTTTTTT.